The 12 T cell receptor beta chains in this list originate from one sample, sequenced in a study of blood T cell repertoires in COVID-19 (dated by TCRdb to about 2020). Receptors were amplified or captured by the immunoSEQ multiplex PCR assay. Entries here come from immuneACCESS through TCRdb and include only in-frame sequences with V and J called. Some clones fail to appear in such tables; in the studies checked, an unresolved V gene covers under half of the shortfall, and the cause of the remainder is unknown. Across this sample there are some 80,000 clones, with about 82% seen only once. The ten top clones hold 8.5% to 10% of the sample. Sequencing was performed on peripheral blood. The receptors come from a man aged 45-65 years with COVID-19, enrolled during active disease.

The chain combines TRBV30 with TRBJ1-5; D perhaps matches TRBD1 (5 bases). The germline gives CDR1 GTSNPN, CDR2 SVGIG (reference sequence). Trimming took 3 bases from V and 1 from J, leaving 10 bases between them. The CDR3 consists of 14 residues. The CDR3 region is CAWSYGGSNQPQHF. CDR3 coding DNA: TGTGCCTGGAGCTACGGGGGAAGCAATCAGCCCCAGCATTTT.

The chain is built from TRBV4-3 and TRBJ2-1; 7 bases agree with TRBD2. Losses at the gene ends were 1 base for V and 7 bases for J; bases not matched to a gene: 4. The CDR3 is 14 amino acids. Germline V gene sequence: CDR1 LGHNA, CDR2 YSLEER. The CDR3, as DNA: TGCGCCAGCAGCCAAGTCGTCGGGGGGAATGAGCAGTTCTTC. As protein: CASSQVVGGNEQFF.

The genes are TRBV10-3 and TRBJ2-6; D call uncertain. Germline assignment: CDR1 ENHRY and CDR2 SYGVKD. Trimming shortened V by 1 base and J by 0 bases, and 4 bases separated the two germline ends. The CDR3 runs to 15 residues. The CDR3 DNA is TGTGCCATCAGTGAGTGGAGCTCTGGGGCCAACGTCCTGACTTTC. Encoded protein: CAISEWSSGANVLTF.

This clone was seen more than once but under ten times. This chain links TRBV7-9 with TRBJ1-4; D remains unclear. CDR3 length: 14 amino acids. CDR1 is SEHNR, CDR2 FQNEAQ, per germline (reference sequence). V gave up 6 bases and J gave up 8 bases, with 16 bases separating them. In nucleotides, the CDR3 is TGTGCCAGCAGGTCCGGGAATTTGGGGGAAAAACTGTTTTTT. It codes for CASRSGNLGEKLFF.

The CDR3 sequence: CASSYSAQGYTF. For the CDR3, the DNA is TGTGCCAGCAGTTACTCCGCACAAGGCTACACCTTC. J is TRBJ1-2 and V is TRBV6-6; no reliable D call. The V gene's germline CDR1 is MNHNY and CDR2 SVGAGI (reference sequence). Trimming took off 0 bases at V and 8 bases at J, with 7 bases between the two ends. The CDR3 covers 12 residues.

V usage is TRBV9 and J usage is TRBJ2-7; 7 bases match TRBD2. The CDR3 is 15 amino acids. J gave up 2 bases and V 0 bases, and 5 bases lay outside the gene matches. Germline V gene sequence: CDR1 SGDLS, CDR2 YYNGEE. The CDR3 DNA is TGTGCCAGCAGCGTAGCGGCGGGAGTGACCTACGAGCAGTACTTC. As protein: CASSVAAGVTYEQYF.

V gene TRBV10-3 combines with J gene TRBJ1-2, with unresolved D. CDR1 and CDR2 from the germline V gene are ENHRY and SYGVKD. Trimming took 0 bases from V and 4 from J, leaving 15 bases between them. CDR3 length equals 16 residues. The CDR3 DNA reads TGTGCCATCAGTGAGTCAATAGAGGGCTGGGGCTATGGCTACACCTTC. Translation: CAISESIEGWGYGYTF.

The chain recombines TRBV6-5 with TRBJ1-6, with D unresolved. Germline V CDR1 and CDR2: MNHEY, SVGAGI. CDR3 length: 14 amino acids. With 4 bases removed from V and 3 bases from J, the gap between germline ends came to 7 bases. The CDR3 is CASSSESYNSPLHF. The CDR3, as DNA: TGTGCCAGCAGTTCCGAGAGCTATAATTCACCCCTCCACTTT.

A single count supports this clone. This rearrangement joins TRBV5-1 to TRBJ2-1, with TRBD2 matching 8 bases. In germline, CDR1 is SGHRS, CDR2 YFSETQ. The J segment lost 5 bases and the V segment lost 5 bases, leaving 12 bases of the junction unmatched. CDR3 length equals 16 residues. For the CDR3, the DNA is TGCGCCAGCAGTCGTCTAGCGGGCCCCTATGACAATGAGCAGTTCTTC. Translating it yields CASSRLAGPYDNEQFF.

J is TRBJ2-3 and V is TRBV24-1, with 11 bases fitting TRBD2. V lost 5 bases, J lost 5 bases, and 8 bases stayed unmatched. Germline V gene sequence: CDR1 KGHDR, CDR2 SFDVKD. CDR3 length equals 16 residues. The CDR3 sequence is CATSGSSGRLGDTQYF. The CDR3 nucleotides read TGTGCCACCAGTGGGTCTAGCGGGAGGTTAGGAGATACGCAGTATTTT.

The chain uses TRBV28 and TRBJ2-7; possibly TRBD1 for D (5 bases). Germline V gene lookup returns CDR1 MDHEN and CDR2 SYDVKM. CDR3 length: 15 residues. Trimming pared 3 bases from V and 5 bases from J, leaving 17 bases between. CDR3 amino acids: CASSLAGHLGNEQYF. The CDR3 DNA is TGTGCCAGCAGTTTGGCAGGGCACCTTGGGAACGAGCAGTACTTC.

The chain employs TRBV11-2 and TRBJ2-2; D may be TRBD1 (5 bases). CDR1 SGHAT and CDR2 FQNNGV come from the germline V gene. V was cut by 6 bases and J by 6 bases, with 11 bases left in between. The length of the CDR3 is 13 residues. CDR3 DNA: TGTGCCAGCAGGCCGAGGACATCCGGGGAGCTGTTTTTT. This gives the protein CASRPRTSGELFF.